The rows below give T cell receptor beta chains drawn from one sample of a study of early T cells in non-severe SARS-CoV-2 infection. TCRdb used MiXCR to reprocess the 5' RACE reads, holding one entry per CDR3 protein. The sample shows approximately 22,000 distinct CDR3 sequences, 4.5% to 5% of them seen only once. Sequences were obtained from whole blood. Every receptor here comes from an adult who was a healthcare worker with PCR-confirmed SARS-CoV-2 infection or an uninfected control (not recorded which). Both conserved end residues are part of each CDR3. Fields, in order: clone size, D gene, CDR3 length, V gene, J gene, CDR3 protein, CDR3 DNA. A D gene is named only where the DNA matches it firmly. Clone size is stated in some rows and not others, as once, few, many or a class when expanded.

abundance: NA
d_gene: TRBD1
len: 16
v_gene: TRBV28
j_gene: TRBJ2-3
CDR3aa: CASSLWAQGAQDTQYF
CDR3nt: TGTGCCAGCAGTTTATGGGCACAGGGGGCGCAAGATACGCAGTATTTT

abundance: few
d_gene: NA
len: 14
v_gene: TRBV7-2
j_gene: TRBJ2-3
CDR3aa: CASSLAPGADTQYF
CDR3nt: TGTGCCAGCAGCTTAGCGCCTGGGGCGGATACGCAGTATTTT

abundance: NA
d_gene: NA
len: 12
v_gene: TRBV29-1
j_gene: TRBJ2-5
CDR3aa: CSVAGAGETQYF
CDR3nt: TGCAGCGTTGCAGGGGCTGGGGAGACCCAGTACTTC

abundance: many
d_gene: NA
len: 14
v_gene: TRBV12-3/TRBV12-4
j_gene: TRBJ2-6
CDR3aa: CAIRGGAGANVLTF
CDR3nt: TGTGCCATCAGGGGAGGTGCTGGGGCCAACGTCCTGACTTTC

abundance: many
d_gene: TRBD1
len: 14
v_gene: TRBV5-8
j_gene: TRBJ2-7
CDR3aa: CASGYRQGRYEQYF
CDR3nt: TGTGCCAGCGGCTACCGACAGGGTCGCTACGAGCAGTACTTC

abundance: many
d_gene: NA
len: 13
v_gene: TRBV29-1
j_gene: TRBJ1-2
CDR3aa: CSAEGYEVYGYTF
CDR3nt: TGCAGCGCCGAGGGCTATGAGGTTTATGGCTACACCTTC

abundance: NA
d_gene: TRBD2
len: 15
v_gene: TRBV7-2
j_gene: TRBJ2-7
CDR3aa: CASSLRDSGLGEQYF
CDR3nt: TGTGCCAGCAGCCTCCGGGATTCAGGACTAGGCGAGCAGTACTTC

abundance: many
d_gene: NA
len: 14
v_gene: TRBV7-2
j_gene: TRBJ1-4
CDR3aa: CASSFTGGSEKLFF
CDR3nt: TGTGCCAGCAGCTTTACTGGGGGAAGCGAAAAACTGTTTTTT

abundance: many
d_gene: NA
len: 15
v_gene: TRBV20-1
j_gene: TRBJ2-3
CDR3aa: CSARPVTGSTDTQYF
CDR3nt: TGCAGTGCTAGGCCTGTAACAGGGAGCACAGATACGCAGTATTTT

abundance: NA
d_gene: NA
len: 13
v_gene: TRBV19
j_gene: TRBJ1-6
CDR3aa: CASSGQRNSPLHF
CDR3nt: TGTGCCAGTTCAGGGCAGCGAAATTCACCCCTCCACTTT

abundance: few
d_gene: TRBD1
len: 14
v_gene: TRBV10-3
j_gene: TRBJ2-3
CDR3aa: CAIRGQVGADTQYF
CDR3nt: TGTGCCATCAGGGGACAGGTCGGGGCAGATACGCAGTATTTT

abundance: few
d_gene: NA
len: 14
v_gene: TRBV29-1
j_gene: TRBJ2-3
CDR3aa: CSVERGGSTDTQYF
CDR3nt: TGCAGCGTTGAAAGAGGGGGTAGCACAGATACGCAGTATTTT

abundance: NA
d_gene: TRBD1
len: 14
v_gene: TRBV15
j_gene: TRBJ2-7
CDR3aa: CATSQTGGSDEQYF
CDR3nt: TGTGCCACCAGCCAGACAGGGGGCAGCGACGAGCAGTACTTC

abundance: NA
d_gene: TRBD2
len: 17
v_gene: TRBV4-3
j_gene: TRBJ2-1
CDR3aa: CASSTVPGTSGLNEQFF
CDR3nt: TGCGCCAGCAGCACAGTCCCCGGGACTAGCGGACTCAATGAGCAGTTCTTC

abundance: NA
d_gene: TRBD2
len: 15
v_gene: TRBV5-1
j_gene: TRBJ2-1
CDR3aa: CASSLRLAAHNEQFF
CDR3nt: TGCGCCAGCAGCTTGAGGCTAGCGGCCCACAATGAGCAGTTCTTC

abundance: few
d_gene: NA
len: 15
v_gene: TRBV6-2/TRBV6-3
j_gene: TRBJ2-7
CDR3aa: CASSFDLWAKGEQYF
CDR3nt: TGTGCCAGCAGCTTCGACTTATGGGCTAAGGGCGAGCAGTACTTC

abundance: NA
d_gene: NA
len: 12
v_gene: TRBV29-1
j_gene: TRBJ1-3
CDR3aa: CSVRPSGNTIYF
CDR3nt: TGCAGCGTTAGGCCGAGTGGAAACACCATATATTTT

abundance: few
d_gene: TRBD1
len: 14
v_gene: TRBV2
j_gene: TRBJ2-1
CDR3aa: CASRYRDRDNEQFF
CDR3nt: TGTGCCAGCCGGTACCGGGACAGAGACAATGAGCAGTTCTTC

abundance: many
d_gene: NA
len: 14
v_gene: TRBV6-6
j_gene: TRBJ2-3
CDR3aa: CASSYSTDTDTQYF
CDR3nt: TGTGCCAGCAGTTACAGCACGGACACAGATACGCAGTATTTT

abundance: medium-sized
d_gene: TRBD1
len: 12
v_gene: TRBV20-1
j_gene: TRBJ2-1
CDR3aa: CSGTGRGNEQFF
CDR3nt: TGCAGTGGGACAGGGAGAGGGAATGAGCAGTTCTTC

abundance: NA
d_gene: TRBD2
len: 20
v_gene: TRBV6-5
j_gene: TRBJ2-2
CDR3aa: CASRRLRHQRGGANTGELFF
CDR3nt: TGTGCCAGCAGACGTCTACGACATCAGCGGGGGGGCGCGAACACCGGGGAGCTGTTTTTT

abundance: NA
d_gene: NA
len: 15
v_gene: TRBV5-5
j_gene: TRBJ1-3
CDR3aa: CASSLVPVSGNTIYF
CDR3nt: TGTGCCAGCAGCTTGGTTCCGGTCTCTGGAAACACCATATATTTT

abundance: medium-sized
d_gene: TRBD1
len: 15
v_gene: TRBV5-1
j_gene: TRBJ2-7
CDR3aa: CASSLDGDRRYEQYF
CDR3nt: TGCGCCAGCAGCTTGGACGGGGACAGGCGATACGAGCAGTACTTC

abundance: few
d_gene: NA
len: 17
v_gene: TRBV7-8
j_gene: TRBJ2-2
CDR3aa: CASSLSWGSRNTGELFF
CDR3nt: TGTGCCAGCAGCTTAAGTTGGGGCAGCAGAAACACCGGGGAGCTGTTTTTT

abundance: many
d_gene: NA
len: 13
v_gene: TRBV12-3/TRBV12-4
j_gene: TRBJ1-5
CDR3aa: CASSLTGVQPQHF
CDR3nt: TGTGCCAGCAGTTTAACGGGAGTTCAGCCCCAGCATTTT

abundance: many
d_gene: NA
len: 16
v_gene: TRBV18
j_gene: TRBJ2-3
CDR3aa: CASSPRAGGLTDTQYF
CDR3nt: TGTGCCAGCTCACCAAGAGCGGGCGGACTCACAGATACGCAGTATTTT

abundance: many
d_gene: NA
len: 12
v_gene: TRBV5-5
j_gene: TRBJ1-5
CDR3aa: CASSLGREPQHF
CDR3nt: TGTGCCAGCAGCCTTGGGCGAGAGCCCCAGCATTTT

abundance: many
d_gene: NA
len: 15
v_gene: TRBV7-3
j_gene: TRBJ2-3
CDR3aa: CASSLTHGGTDTQYF
CDR3nt: TGTGCCAGCAGCTTAACCCACGGGGGAACAGATACGCAGTATTTT

abundance: few
d_gene: NA
len: 13
v_gene: TRBV19
j_gene: TRBJ2-5
CDR3aa: CASTPKGQETQYF
CDR3nt: TGTGCCAGTACCCCGAAGGGTCAAGAGACCCAGTACTTC

abundance: many
d_gene: NA
len: 15
v_gene: TRBV19
j_gene: TRBJ1-1
CDR3aa: CASSISLVRGTEAFF
CDR3nt: TGTGCCAGTAGTATCTCCCTGGTCCGGGGCACTGAAGCTTTCTTT

abundance: many
d_gene: NA
len: 12
v_gene: TRBV6-2/TRBV6-3
j_gene: TRBJ2-7
CDR3aa: CASSPPTAAGYF
CDR3nt: TGTGCCAGCAGCCCCCCGACGGCTGCCGGGTACTTC

abundance: NA
d_gene: NA
len: 12
v_gene: TRBV4-2
j_gene: TRBJ2-7
CDR3aa: CASSQDAYEQYF
CDR3nt: TGTGCCAGCAGCCAAGATGCCTACGAGCAGTACTTC

abundance: few
d_gene: NA
len: 14
v_gene: TRBV9
j_gene: TRBJ2-5
CDR3aa: CASSVGTKGETQYF
CDR3nt: TGTGCCAGCAGCGTAGGAACAAAAGGAGAGACCCAGTACTTC

abundance: many
d_gene: TRBD1
len: 15
v_gene: TRBV9
j_gene: TRBJ1-4
CDR3aa: CASSVGATGSGKLFF
CDR3nt: TGTGCCAGCAGCGTAGGGGCGACAGGGAGTGGAAAACTGTTTTTT

abundance: few
d_gene: NA
len: 15
v_gene: TRBV7-2
j_gene: TRBJ2-1
CDR3aa: CASSLTGGRRNEQFF
CDR3nt: TGTGCCAGCAGCTTGACCGGGGGGCGCAGGAATGAGCAGTTCTTC

abundance: many
d_gene: TRBD1
len: 11
v_gene: TRBV5-6
j_gene: TRBJ1-2
CDR3aa: CASSEGQLYTF
CDR3nt: TGTGCCAGCAGCGAGGGACAGCTCTACACCTTC

abundance: many
d_gene: TRBD2
len: 14
v_gene: TRBV7-2
j_gene: TRBJ2-7
CDR3aa: CASTFSGAAYEQYF
CDR3nt: TGTGCCAGCACCTTTAGCGGGGCGGCCTACGAGCAGTACTTC

abundance: few
d_gene: TRBD1
len: 20
v_gene: TRBV27
j_gene: TRBJ1-6
CDR3aa: CASSFSGGQGGRVYNSPLHF
CDR3nt: TGTGCCAGCAGTTTTTCCGGCGGACAGGGAGGGAGAGTTTATAATTCACCCCTCCACTTT

abundance: NA
d_gene: NA
len: 15
v_gene: TRBV7-2
j_gene: TRBJ1-2
CDR3aa: CASSYPGRRSYGYTF
CDR3nt: TGTGCCAGCAGCTATCCGGGACGGAGAAGCTATGGCTACACCTTC

abundance: few
d_gene: NA
len: 14
v_gene: TRBV7-2
j_gene: TRBJ2-7
CDR3aa: CASSLAIFPYEQYF
CDR3nt: TGTGCCAGCAGCTTAGCGATCTTCCCCTACGAGCAGTACTTC

abundance: many
d_gene: NA
len: 16
v_gene: TRBV14
j_gene: TRBJ1-6
CDR3aa: CASSLGGSAYNSPLHF
CDR3nt: TGTGCCAGCAGCCTCGGCGGGTCGGCCTATAATTCACCCCTCCACTTT

abundance: many
d_gene: TRBD1
len: 15
v_gene: TRBV7-8
j_gene: TRBJ2-7
CDR3aa: CASSLGGQGLYEQYF
CDR3nt: TGTGCCAGCAGCTTGGGGGGACAGGGACTCTACGAGCAGTACTTC

abundance: many
d_gene: TRBD1
len: 15
v_gene: TRBV25-1
j_gene: TRBJ2-7
CDR3aa: CASSEYGQGSYEQYF
CDR3nt: TGTGCCAGCAGTGAATATGGACAGGGTTCCTACGAGCAGTACTTC

abundance: many
d_gene: NA
len: 14
v_gene: TRBV12-3/TRBV12-4
j_gene: TRBJ1-5
CDR3aa: CASRGRVGNQPQHF
CDR3nt: TGTGCCAGTCGGGGCAGGGTTGGCAATCAGCCCCAGCATTTT

abundance: many
d_gene: NA
len: 13
v_gene: TRBV10-3
j_gene: TRBJ2-3
CDR3aa: CAIGPRDTDTQYF
CDR3nt: TGTGCAATCGGTCCCCGGGACACAGATACGCAGTATTTT

abundance: many
d_gene: NA
len: 13
v_gene: TRBV5-1
j_gene: TRBJ1-1
CDR3aa: CASSPSTGLEAFF
CDR3nt: TGCGCCAGCAGCCCCTCGACAGGCCTTGAAGCTTTCTTT

abundance: NA
d_gene: NA
len: 15
v_gene: TRBV7-3
j_gene: TRBJ2-5
CDR3aa: CASSSVPGLQETQYF
CDR3nt: TGTGCCAGCAGCTCCGTACCGGGACTCCAAGAGACCCAGTACTTC

abundance: many
d_gene: NA
len: 15
v_gene: TRBV7-6
j_gene: TRBJ2-2
CDR3aa: CASSLDARHTGELFF
CDR3nt: TGTGCCAGCAGCTTAGACGCCCGGCACACCGGGGAGCTGTTTTTT

abundance: few
d_gene: TRBD2
len: 15
v_gene: TRBV9
j_gene: TRBJ2-1
CDR3aa: CASSGESSGYNEQFF
CDR3nt: TGTGCCAGCAGCGGTGAATCTAGCGGATACAATGAGCAGTTCTTC

abundance: many
d_gene: NA
len: 15
v_gene: TRBV12-3/TRBV12-4
j_gene: TRBJ1-6
CDR3aa: CASSFRSSYNSPLHF
CDR3nt: TGTGCCAGCAGTTTTAGGAGCTCCTATAATTCACCCCTCCACTTT

abundance: many
d_gene: NA
len: 14
v_gene: TRBV4-3
j_gene: TRBJ2-7
CDR3aa: CASSPSGGNYEQYF
CDR3nt: TGCGCCAGCAGCCCCTCCGGGGGCAACTACGAGCAGTACTTC

abundance: few
d_gene: NA
len: 13
v_gene: TRBV11-2
j_gene: TRBJ2-3
CDR3aa: CASSFGGADTQYF
CDR3nt: TGTGCCAGCAGCTTTGGGGGGGCCGATACGCAGTATTTT

abundance: few
d_gene: NA
len: 13
v_gene: TRBV4-3
j_gene: TRBJ2-7
CDR3aa: CASSQGLRAEQYF
CDR3nt: TGCGCCAGCAGCCAAGGATTGAGGGCCGAGCAGTACTTC

abundance: few
d_gene: NA
len: 14
v_gene: TRBV4-3
j_gene: TRBJ2-5
CDR3aa: CASSDYLTQETQYF
CDR3nt: TGCGCCAGCAGCGATTACTTGACTCAAGAGACCCAGTACTTC